The clone carrying this T cell receptor beta chain was observed a single time. Its target is not known. Library preparation tagged each individual cDNA molecule with a unique molecular identifier. Methods used by the authors: Per-sample TCR counts ranged from about 23,224 to 750,000, median about 90,000. TCRdb processed the RACE reads anew with MiXCR; each CDR3 protein has one entry. The V and J calls and clone size are TCRdb's, not the authors'. The sample has fewer than 100,000 distinct CDR3 sequences, roughly a tenth seen once. The data derive from a study of human T cells and chemical hapten exposure. The time point: patch test 3, about 24 weeks after DPC sensitization. This sample's treatment: therapeutic diphenylcyclopropenone sensitization with weekly scalp DPC. Overall study results and limits: Because they had alopecia, donors may respond immunologically unlike healthy people. Expanded TCRs made up significantly more big CDR3 similarity clusters than controls did.

The CDR3 covers 15 residues. Trimming at V came to 0 bases and at J to 8 bases, leaving 7 bases not matched to a gene. From germline, CDR1 is DFQATT and CDR2 SNEGSKA (reference sequence). The receptor was derived from a woman in her twenties or thirties with alopecia areata. Some clones in this sample may be carry-over from other donors' samples. Sequencing used whole blood, obtained in connection with sensitization to the hapten diphenylcyclopropenone (DPC). The gene calls are TRBV20-1 and TRBJ2-1; 10 nucleotides agree with TRBD2. Here the CDR3 DNA reads TGCAGTGCTAGAGATCGTCTAGCGGGAGTTGATGAGCAGTTCTTC. Residues: CSARDRLAGVDEQFF.